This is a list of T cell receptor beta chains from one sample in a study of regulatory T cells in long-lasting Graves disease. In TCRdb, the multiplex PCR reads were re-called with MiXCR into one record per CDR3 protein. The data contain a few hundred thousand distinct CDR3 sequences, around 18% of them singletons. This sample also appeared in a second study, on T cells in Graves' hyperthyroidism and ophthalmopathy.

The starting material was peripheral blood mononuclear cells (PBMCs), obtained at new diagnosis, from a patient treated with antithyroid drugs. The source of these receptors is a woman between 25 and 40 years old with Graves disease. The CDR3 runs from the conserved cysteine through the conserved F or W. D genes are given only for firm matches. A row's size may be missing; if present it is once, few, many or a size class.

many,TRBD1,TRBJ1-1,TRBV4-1,CASSHSQGAGTEAFF,TGCGCCAGCAGCCACTCGCAGGGGGCAGGGACTGAAGCTTTCTTT
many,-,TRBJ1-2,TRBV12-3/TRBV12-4,CASSDLTNRAAGDGYTF,TGTGCCAGCAGTGACCTCACAAACCGGGCCGCCGGGGATGGCTACACCTTC
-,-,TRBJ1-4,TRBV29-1,CSVHFTGTANEKLFF,TGCAGCGTTCATTTTACCGGTACGGCTAATGAAAAACTGTTTTTT
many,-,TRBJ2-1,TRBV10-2,CASSDQDNEQFF,TGCGCCAGCAGTGACCAGGACAATGAGCAGTTCTTC
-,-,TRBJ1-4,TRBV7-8,CASSRYGGTANEKLFF,TGTGCCAGCAGCCGCTATGGGGGGACGGCTAATGAAAAACTGTTTTTT
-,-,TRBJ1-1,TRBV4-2,CASSPTGGGLNTEAFF,TGTGCCAGCAGCCCCACCGGGGGGGGGCTGAACACTGAAGCTTTCTTT
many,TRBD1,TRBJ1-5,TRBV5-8,CASRHRGGSNQPQHF,TGTGCCAGCAGACACAGGGGCGGTTCAAATCAGCCCCAGCATTTT
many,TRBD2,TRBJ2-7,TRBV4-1,CASSPIRGGPYEQYF,TGCGCCAGCAGCCCAATCCGCGGGGGGCCCTACGAGCAGTACTTC
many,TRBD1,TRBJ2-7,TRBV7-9,CASSSTGQGGDEQYF,TGTGCCAGCAGCTCAACGGGACAGGGAGGAGACGAGCAGTACTTC
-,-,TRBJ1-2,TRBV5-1,CASSFQDPNGYTF,TGCGCCAGCAGCTTTCAGGATCCGAATGGCTACACCTTC
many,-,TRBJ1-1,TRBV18,CASSPDGTQAFF,TGTGCCAGCTCACCCGATGGGACCCAAGCTTTCTTT
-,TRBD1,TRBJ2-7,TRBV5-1,CASGPGQGVARLSYEQYF,TGCGCCAGCGGCCCGGGACAGGGGGTTGCAAGACTCTCCTACGAGCAGTACTTC
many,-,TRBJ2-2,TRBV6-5,CASSYGRTNTGELFF,TGTGCCAGCAGTTACGGCAGGACGAACACCGGGGAGCTGTTTTTT
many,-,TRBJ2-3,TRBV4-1,CASSQPTTDRTDTQYF,TGCGCCAGCAGCCAACCAACGACAGATCGCACAGATACGCAGTATTTT
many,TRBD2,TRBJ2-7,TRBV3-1,CASSQGTSASEQYF,TGTGCCAGCAGCCAGGGGACTAGCGCCTCCGAGCAGTACTTC
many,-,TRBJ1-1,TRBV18,CASSPTQGGGEAFF,TGTGCCAGCTCACCGACTCAGGGAGGGGGTGAAGCTTTCTTT
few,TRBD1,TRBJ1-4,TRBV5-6,CASSFGTEDEKLFF,TGTGCCAGCAGCTTCGGGACAGAGGATGAAAAACTGTTTTTT
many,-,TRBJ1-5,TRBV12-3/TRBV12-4,CASSFSARNQPQHF,TGTGCCAGCAGTTTTTCTGCTCGCAATCAGCCCCAGCATTTT
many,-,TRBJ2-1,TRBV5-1,CASSLGQNSYNEQFF,TGCGCCAGCAGCTTAGGACAGAACTCCTACAATGAGCAGTTCTTC